This TCR gamma chain came from a study of gamma delta lymphoproliferative disorders and STAT genes. The wider study: Each gamma-chain library started from at least 50 ng of genomic DNA, using the LymphoTrack Dx TCRG Assay. The study, taken as a whole, reports: Most major patient clonotypes were shared with at least one healthy donor. Low-frequency NGS calls may be less specific, so public or private leukemic clones need confirmation.

TCRdb used CATT to re-call clones from the multiplex PCR reads. The data show more than 2,500 gamma-chain clones, around 8% seen once. With regard to this clone: Its specificity is not known. A far larger clone differs by one base, so this is likely a read error. This sample also contains other DNA sequences that code for the same CDR3.

PBMCs from patients and controls supplied the genomic DNA for sequencing. The CDR3 covers 14 residues. The chain carries TRGV10 and TRGJP1. The J gene, left out of TCRdb, was set here by checking the DNA against germline. TRGV10 is treated as an ORF (open reading frame) with a function not yet certain. Sequencing was performed on blood. The clonotype originates from a human donor in good health. This CDR3 reads CAAWDLPTGWFKIF. The CDR3, as DNA: TGTGCTGCGTGGGACCTCCCCACTGGATGGTTCAAGATATTT.